This T cell receptor beta chain is drawn from a study of technical replicates of blood from a handful of donors. This table comes from immunoSEQ multiplex PCR, and its TCRdb copy is limited to in-frame clones, with some not included. Of 80,000 or so clones listed, 95% to 98% are singletons. Per the germline V gene, CDR1 is DFQATT and CDR2 is SNEGSKA (reference sequence). V shed 6 bases and J shed 4 bases, with 9 bases lying between them. The CDR3 is 11 residues long. The receptor's source is a human donor in good health. The chain couples TRBV20-1 to TRBJ1-1, with a possible D match to TRBD1 (5 bases). The sample taken for sequencing was T cells isolated from PBMCs. The CDR3 DNA reads as TGCAGTGCGGGGGAGGGCACTGAAGCTTTCTTT. Translating it yields CSAGEGTEAFF.